This TCR beta chain comes out of a study of spatial heterogeneity in lung cancer. MiXCR was run by TCRdb on the 5' RACE reads, yielding one entry per CDR3 protein. The table includes 1,100 or so distinct CDR3 sequences, roughly 26% detected once. Time point in this sample: sample taken at primary tumor resection. The study sequenced unsorted whole RNA from tumor, nontumor lung or frozen PBMC. The V and J ends lost 7 bases and 1 base, in that order; junction bases with no gene match: 5. Germline CDR1 is SQVTM and CDR2 is ANQGSEA. The CDR3 sequence is 13 residues long. This clonotype was counted a few times.

The chain carries TRBV29-1 and TRBJ2-7; 9 bases fit TRBD1. This specimen consisted of normal lung tissue next to the tumor, obtained at surgery. The receptor was isolated from a female donor with early-stage non-small cell lung cancer. DNA of the CDR3: TGCAGCGGGAGACAGGGGGAATCCTACGAGCAGTACTTC. Protein product: CSGRQGESYEQYF.